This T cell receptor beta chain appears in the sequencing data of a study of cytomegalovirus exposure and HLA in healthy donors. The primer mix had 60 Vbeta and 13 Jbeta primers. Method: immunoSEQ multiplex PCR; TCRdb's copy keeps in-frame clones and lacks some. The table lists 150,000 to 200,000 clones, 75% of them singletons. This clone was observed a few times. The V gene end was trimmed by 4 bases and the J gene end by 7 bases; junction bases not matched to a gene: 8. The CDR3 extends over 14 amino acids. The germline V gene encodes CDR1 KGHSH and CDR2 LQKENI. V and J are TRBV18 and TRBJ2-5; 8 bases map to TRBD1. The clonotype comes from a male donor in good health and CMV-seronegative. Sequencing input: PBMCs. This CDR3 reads CASSQQSGGGTQYF. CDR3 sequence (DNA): TGTGCCAGCTCACAACAATCAGGGGGCGGGACCCAGTACTTC.